This TCR beta chain was documented in a study of T cell changes during pregnancy in multiple sclerosis. The CDR3 is 14 amino acids. Per the germline V gene, CDR1 is MNHNS and CDR2 is SASEGT. Trimming cost V 0 bases and J 5 bases, with 7 bases left between them. Measured with immunoSEQ multiplex PCR; TCRdb has only the in-frame clones, and not every one. This repertoire shows more than 95,000 clones, roughly 93% found once; its top ten account for about 0.9%. Material: peripheral blood, obtained after pregnancy. This receptor was identified in a female donor with multiple sclerosis, enrolled in a pregnancy study. V usage is TRBV6-1 and J usage is TRBJ1-4; D perhaps matches TRBD1 (6 bases). The CDR3 sequence is CASSEARGNEKLFF. The CDR3 nucleotides are TGTGCCAGCAGTGAAGCCAGGGGAAATGAAAAACTGTTTTTT.